Shown below are 6 T cell receptor beta chains from a single sample sequenced in a study of cytomegalovirus exposure and HLA in healthy donors (dated by TCRdb to 2016 to 2017). Library method: the immunoSEQ multiplex PCR assay. Here the immuneACCESS table is served through TCRdb, limited to in-frame sequences with V and J called. Missing clones are a known gap in these copies; in checked studies unresolved V genes cover under half, and the rest lacks a known reason. Within this sample are some 120,000 clones, with about 90% of them counted one time only. Roughly 1.4% of the sample comes from the top ten. Material: PBMCs. The origin of the receptors is a man younger than 45 in good health and CMV-seronegative.

This chain connects TRBV6-5 to TRBJ2-1; weak D call: TRBD1 (5 bases). The V and J ends lost 5 bases and 4 bases respectively, with 12 bases between them. The CDR3 contains 14 residues. Germline CDR1 is MNHEY and CDR2 is SVGAGI. CDR3: CASSRLGQYNEQFF. In nucleotides, the CDR3 is TGTGCCAGCAGTCGACTGGGGCAGTACAATGAGCAGTTCTTC.

The chain combines TRBV12-5 with TRBJ2-7, with a possible D match to TRBD1 (6 bases). The CDR3 contains 20 residues. V dropped 1 base and J dropped 4 bases, with 29 bases sitting between them. Germline CDR1 and CDR2: LGHNT and FRNRAP. CDR3 loop: CASGLDEVLDMRGNGYEQYF. The CDR3 DNA reads as TGTGCTAGTGGTTTGGACGAAGTACTAGACATGAGGGGGAATGGTTACGAGCAGTACTTC.

In DNA form, the CDR3 reads TGTGCCAGCAGTTTGAAGGGACAGGGGGCGTCCACCGGGGAGCTGTTTTTT. It translates to CASSLKGQGASTGELFF. The J gene is TRBJ2-2, the V gene TRBV27, with TRBD1 matching 12 bases. CDR3 size: 17 residues. With V trimmed by 3 bases and J by 4 bases, 6 bases remained unmatched. Germline V lookup: CDR1 MNHEY, CDR2 SMNVEV (reference sequence).

The chain carries TRBV6-1 and TRBJ2-1, with D unresolved. The V and J ends lost 6 bases and 7 bases respectively, with 7 bases between them. The CDR3 is made up of 11 amino acids. Germline loops: CDR1 MNHNS, CDR2 SASEGT. The CDR3 nucleotides read TGTGCCAGCAGACGAGGAAATGAGCAGTTCTTC. Amino acids: CASRRGNEQFF.

The chain uses TRBV5-8 and TRBJ1-3, with D maybe TRBD1 (6 bases). V lost 3 bases and J lost 4, with 11 bases in between. This CDR3 region has 14 residues. The V gene's germline CDR1 is SGHTS and CDR2 YDEGEE. The CDR3 sequence is CASSSVDRGNTIYF. CDR3 DNA sequence: TGTGCCAGCAGCTCGGTCGACAGGGGAAACACCATATATTTT.

The chain employs TRBV30 and TRBJ1-2; TRBD1 matches at 10 bases. The J segment lost 6 bases and the V segment lost 8 bases, leaving 9 bases of the junction unmatched. This CDR3 is 13 amino acids long. Germline V gene sequence: CDR1 GTSNPN, CDR2 SVGIG (reference sequence). In DNA form, the CDR3 reads TGTGCCGGAGAGGGGGACAGGGGCGATGGCTACACCTTC. Its protein product is CAGEGDRGDGYTF.